A single T cell receptor beta chain is shown here with its context. This record belongs to a study of T cells in Graves' hyperthyroidism and ophthalmopathy. Diagnosis relied on clinical symptoms, serum thyroxine and TRAb, thyroid ultrasound and orbital computed tomography. RNA transcripts yielded amplified TCR beta CDR3 regions. First-round RT-PCR targeting the TCR CDR3 was performed with the HTBI primer set. TCRdb processed the multiplex PCR reads anew with MiXCR; each CDR3 protein has one entry. Of roughly 510,000 distinct CDR3 sequences listed, 46% are singletons. Specimen: peripheral blood or thyroid tissue (not recorded which). This TCR was recovered from an adult woman with Graves' disease, either hyperthyroidism or ophthalmopathy (not recorded which).

The CDR3: CARTGRVNEKLFF. The CDR3 DNA reads as TGTGCACGCACAGGGAGGGTTAATGAAAAACTGTTTTTT. This chain links TRBV25-1 with TRBJ1-4; D might be TRBD1 (6 bases). This CDR3 comprises 13 residues. From germline, CDR1 is MGHDK and CDR2 SYGVNS.